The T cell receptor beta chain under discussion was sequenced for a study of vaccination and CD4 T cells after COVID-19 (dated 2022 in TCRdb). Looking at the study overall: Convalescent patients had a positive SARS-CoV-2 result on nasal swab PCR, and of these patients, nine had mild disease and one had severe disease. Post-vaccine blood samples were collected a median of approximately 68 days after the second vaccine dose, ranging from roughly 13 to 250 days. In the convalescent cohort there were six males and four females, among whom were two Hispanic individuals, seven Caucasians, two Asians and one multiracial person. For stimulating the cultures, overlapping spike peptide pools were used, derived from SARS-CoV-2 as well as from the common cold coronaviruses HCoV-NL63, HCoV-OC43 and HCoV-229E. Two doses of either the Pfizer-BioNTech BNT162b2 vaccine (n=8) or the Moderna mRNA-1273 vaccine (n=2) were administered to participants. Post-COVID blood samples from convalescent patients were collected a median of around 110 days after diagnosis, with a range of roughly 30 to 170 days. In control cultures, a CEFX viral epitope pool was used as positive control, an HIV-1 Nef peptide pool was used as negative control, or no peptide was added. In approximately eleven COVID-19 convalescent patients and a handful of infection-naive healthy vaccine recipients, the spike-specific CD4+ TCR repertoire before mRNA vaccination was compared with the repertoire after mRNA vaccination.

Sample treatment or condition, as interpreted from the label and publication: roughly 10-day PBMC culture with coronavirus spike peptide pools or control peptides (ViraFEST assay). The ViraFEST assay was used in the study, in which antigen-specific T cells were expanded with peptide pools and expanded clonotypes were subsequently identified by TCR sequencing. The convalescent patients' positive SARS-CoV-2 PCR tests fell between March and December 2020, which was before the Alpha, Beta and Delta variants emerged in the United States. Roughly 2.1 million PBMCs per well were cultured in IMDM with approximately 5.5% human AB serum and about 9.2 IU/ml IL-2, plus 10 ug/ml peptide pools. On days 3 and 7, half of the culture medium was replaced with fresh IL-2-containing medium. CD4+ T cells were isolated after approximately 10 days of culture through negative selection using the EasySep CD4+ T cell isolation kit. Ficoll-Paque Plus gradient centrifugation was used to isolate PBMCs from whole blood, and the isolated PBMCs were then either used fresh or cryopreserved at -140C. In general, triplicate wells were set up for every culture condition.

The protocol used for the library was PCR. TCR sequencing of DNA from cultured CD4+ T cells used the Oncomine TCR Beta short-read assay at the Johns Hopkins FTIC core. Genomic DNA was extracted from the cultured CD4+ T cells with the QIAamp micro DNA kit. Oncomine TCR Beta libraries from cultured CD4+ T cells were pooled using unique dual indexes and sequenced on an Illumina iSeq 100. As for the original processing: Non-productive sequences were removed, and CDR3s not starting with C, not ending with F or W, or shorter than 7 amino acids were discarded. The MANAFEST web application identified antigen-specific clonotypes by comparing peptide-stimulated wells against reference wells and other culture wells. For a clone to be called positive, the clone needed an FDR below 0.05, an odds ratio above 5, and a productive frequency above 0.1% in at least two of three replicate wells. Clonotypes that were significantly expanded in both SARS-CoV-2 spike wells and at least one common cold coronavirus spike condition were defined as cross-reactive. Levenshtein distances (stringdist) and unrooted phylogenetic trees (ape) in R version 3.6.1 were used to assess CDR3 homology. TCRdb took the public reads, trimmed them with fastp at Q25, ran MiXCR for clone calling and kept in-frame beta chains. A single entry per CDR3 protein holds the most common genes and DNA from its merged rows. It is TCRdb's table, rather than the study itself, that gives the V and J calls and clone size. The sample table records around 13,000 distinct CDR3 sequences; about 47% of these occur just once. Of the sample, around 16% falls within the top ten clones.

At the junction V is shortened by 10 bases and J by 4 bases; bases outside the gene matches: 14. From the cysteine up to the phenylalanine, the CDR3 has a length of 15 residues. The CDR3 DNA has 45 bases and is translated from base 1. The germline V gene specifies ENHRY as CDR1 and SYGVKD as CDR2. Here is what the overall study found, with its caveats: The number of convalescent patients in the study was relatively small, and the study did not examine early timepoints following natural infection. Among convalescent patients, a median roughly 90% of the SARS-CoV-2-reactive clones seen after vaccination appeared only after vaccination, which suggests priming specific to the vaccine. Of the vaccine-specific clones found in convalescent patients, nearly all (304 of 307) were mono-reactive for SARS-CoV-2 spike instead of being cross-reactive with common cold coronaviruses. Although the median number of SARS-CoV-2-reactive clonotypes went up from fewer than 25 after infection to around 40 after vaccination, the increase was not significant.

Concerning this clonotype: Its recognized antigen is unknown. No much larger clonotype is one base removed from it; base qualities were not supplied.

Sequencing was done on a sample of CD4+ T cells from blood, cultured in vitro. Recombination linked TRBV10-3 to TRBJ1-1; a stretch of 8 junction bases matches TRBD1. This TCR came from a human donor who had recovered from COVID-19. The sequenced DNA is TGTGCCACCCACGGACAGGGCAATGTGGGCACTGAAGCTTTCTTT. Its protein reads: CATHGQGNVGTEAFF.